This TCR beta chain was captured in a study of identical twins. Points from the study as a whole: Out-of-frame alpha sequences shared by twins showed excess low generation probability. Potential partial confounding of zero-insertion analyses by invariant MAIT and iNKT cells was noted.

The J segment lost 6 bases and the V segment lost 5 bases, leaving 9 bases of the junction unmatched. Looked up from germline, CDR1 is SGHTA and CDR2 is FQGNSA. The CDR3 is made up of 16 amino acids. Worth noting for this clonotype: Its matching antigen is unknown.

Each CDR3 protein is one row after TCRdb ran MiXCR on the 5' RACE reads. The sample shows 510,000 or so distinct CDR3 sequences, 13% to 15% of them seen only once. These same data were also listed under a study on yellow fever vaccine responses in identical twins.

The sample comprised CD4+ T cells sorted from blood. The chain carries TRBV7-2 and TRBJ2-1; the match to TRBD2 covers 11 bases. The origin of this receptor is a woman aged 18-29 years in good health. The CDR3 sequence: CASSPLAGGISNEQFF. As DNA, the CDR3 is TGTGCCAGCAGCCCTTTAGCGGGAGGGATTTCCAATGAGCAGTTCTTC.